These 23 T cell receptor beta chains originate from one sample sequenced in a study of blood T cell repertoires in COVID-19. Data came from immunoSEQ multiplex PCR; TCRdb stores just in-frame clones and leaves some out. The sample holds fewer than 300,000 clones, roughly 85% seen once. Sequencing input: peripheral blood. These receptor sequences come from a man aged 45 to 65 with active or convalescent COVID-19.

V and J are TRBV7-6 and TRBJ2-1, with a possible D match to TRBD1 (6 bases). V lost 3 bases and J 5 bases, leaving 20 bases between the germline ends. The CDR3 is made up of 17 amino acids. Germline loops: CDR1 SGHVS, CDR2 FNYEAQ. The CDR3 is CASSFFEPLDRNNEQFF. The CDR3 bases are TGTGCCAGCAGCTTTTTCGAGCCTCTAGACAGGAACAATGAGCAGTTCTTC.

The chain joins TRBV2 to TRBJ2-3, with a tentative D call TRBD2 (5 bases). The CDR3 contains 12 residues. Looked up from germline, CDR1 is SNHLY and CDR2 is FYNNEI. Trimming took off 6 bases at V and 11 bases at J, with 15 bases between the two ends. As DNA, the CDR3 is TGTGCCAGCAGCGTGCTAGCAACAAGGCAGTATTTT. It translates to CASSVLATRQYF.

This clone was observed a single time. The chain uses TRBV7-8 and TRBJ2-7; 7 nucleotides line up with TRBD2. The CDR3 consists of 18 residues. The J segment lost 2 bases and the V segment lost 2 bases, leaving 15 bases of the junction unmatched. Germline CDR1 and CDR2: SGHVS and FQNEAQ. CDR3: CASSLSIRGSNYPYEQYF. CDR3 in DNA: TGTGCCAGCAGCTTAAGTATTCGCGGGAGTAATTACCCCTACGAGCAGTACTTC.

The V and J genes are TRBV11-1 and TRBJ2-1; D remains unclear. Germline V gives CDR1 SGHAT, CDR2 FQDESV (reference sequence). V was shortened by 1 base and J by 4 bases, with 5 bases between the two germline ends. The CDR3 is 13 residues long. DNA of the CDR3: TGTGCCAGCAGCTTAGTACAATACAATGAGCAGTTCTTC. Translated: CASSLVQYNEQFF.

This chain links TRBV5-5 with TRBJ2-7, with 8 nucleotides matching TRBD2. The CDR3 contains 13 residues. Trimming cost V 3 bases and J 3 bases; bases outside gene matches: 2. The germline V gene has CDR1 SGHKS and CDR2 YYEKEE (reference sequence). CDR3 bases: TGTGCCAGCAGCTGGACTAGCAGCTACGAGCAGTACTTC. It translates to CASSWTSSYEQYF.

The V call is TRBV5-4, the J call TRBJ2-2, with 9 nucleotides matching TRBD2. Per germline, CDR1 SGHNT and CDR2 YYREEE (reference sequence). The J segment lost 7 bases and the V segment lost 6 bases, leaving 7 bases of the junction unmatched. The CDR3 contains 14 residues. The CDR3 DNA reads TGTGCCAGCACGAGGACTAGCGCGGGCGGGGAGCTGTTTTTT. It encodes CASTRTSAGGELFF.

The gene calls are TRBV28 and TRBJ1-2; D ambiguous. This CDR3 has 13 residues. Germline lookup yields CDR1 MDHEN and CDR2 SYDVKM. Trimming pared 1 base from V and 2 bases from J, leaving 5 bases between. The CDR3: CASSLSLNYGYTF. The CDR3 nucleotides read TGTGCCAGCAGTTTATCACTGAACTATGGCTACACCTTC.

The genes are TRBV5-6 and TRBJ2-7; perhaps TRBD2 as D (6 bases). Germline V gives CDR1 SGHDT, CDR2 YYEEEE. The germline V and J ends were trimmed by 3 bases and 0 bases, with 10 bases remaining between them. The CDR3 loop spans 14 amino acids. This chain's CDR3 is CASSSERASYEQYF. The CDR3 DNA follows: TGTGCCAGCAGCTCAGAGCGGGCCTCCTACGAGCAGTACTTC.

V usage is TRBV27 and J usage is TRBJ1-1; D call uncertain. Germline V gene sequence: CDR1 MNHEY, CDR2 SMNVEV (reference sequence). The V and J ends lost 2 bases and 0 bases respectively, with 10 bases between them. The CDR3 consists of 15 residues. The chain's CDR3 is CASSLRRPMNTEAFF. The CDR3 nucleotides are TGTGCCAGCAGTTTACGGCGGCCCATGAACACTGAAGCTTTCTTT.

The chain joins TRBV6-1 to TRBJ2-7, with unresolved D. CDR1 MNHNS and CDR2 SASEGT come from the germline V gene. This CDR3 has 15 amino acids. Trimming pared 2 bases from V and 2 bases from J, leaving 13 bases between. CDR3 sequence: CASSEMSAGPYEQYF. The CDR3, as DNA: TGTGCCAGCAGTGAAATGAGCGCTGGTCCCTACGAGCAGTACTTC.

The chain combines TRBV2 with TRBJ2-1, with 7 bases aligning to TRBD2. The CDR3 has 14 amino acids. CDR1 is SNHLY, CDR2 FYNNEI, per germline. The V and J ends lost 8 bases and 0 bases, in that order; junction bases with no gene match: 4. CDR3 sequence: CASDAGASYNEQFF. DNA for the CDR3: TGTGCCAGCGATGCGGGAGCCTCCTACAATGAGCAGTTCTTC.

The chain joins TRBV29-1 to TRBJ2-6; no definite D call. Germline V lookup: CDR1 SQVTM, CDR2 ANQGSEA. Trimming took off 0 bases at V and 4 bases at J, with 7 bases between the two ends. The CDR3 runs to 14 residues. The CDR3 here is CSVEDSPGANVLTF. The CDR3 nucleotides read TGCAGCGTTGAAGATTCCCCAGGGGCCAACGTCCTGACTTTC.

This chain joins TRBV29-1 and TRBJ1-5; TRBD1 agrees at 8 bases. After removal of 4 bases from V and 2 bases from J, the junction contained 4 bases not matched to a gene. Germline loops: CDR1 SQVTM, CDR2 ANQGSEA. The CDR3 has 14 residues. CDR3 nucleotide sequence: TGCAGCGTTGGTGAGACAGGGGGCAATCAGCCCCAGCATTTT. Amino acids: CSVGETGGNQPQHF.

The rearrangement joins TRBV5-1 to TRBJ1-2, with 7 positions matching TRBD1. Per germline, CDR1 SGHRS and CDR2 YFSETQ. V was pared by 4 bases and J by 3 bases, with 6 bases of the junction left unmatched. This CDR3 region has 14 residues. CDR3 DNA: TGCGCCAGCAGCCCCCCAGGGGGATACTATGGCTACACCTTC. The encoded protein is CASSPPGGYYGYTF.

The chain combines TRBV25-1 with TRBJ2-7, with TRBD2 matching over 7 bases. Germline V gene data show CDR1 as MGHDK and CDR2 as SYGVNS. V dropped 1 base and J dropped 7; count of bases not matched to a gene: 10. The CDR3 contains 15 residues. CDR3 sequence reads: CASSELGGGNWEQYF. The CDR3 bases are TGTGCCAGCAGTGAATTAGGCGGGGGAAACTGGGAGCAGTACTTC.

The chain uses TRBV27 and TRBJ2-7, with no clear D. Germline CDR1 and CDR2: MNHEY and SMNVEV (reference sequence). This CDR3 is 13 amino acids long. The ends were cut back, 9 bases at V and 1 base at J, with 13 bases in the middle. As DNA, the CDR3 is TGTGCCAGTGCCCTAGGCGGTTCCTACGAGCAGTACTTC. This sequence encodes CASALGGSYEQYF.

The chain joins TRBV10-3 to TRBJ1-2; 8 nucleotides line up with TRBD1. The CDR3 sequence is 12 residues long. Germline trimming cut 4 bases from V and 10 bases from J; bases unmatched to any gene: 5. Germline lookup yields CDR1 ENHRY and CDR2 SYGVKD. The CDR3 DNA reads TGTGCCATCAGTGGTGGACAGGGCGACTACACCTTC. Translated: CAISGGQGDYTF.

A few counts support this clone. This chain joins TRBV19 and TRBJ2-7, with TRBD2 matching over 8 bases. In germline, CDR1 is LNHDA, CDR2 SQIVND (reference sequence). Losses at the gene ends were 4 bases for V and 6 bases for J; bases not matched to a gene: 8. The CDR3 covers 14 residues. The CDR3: CASSRKAGVLEQYF. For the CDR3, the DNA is TGTGCCAGTAGTAGGAAAGCGGGAGTACTCGAGCAGTACTTC.

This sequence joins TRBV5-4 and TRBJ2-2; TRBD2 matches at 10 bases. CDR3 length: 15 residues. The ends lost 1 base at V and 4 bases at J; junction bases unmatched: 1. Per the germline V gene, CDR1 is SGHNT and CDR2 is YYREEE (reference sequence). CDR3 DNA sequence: TGTGCCAGCAGCTTGCCTAGCGGGGGCACCGGGGAGCTGTTTTTT. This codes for CASSLPSGGTGELFF.

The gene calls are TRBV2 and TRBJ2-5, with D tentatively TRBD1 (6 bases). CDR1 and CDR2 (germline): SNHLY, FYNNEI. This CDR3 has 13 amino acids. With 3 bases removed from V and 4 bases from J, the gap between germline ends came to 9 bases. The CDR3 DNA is TGTGCCAGCAGTGATACAGGGTTAGAGACCCAGTACTTC. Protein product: CASSDTGLETQYF.

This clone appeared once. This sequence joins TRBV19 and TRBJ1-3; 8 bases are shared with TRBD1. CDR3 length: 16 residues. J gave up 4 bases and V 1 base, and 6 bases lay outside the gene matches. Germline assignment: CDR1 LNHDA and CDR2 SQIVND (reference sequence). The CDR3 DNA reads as TGTGCCAGTAGTATAGCTTCTGGGACAGGAGGAAACACCATATATTTT. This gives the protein CASSIASGTGGNTIYF.

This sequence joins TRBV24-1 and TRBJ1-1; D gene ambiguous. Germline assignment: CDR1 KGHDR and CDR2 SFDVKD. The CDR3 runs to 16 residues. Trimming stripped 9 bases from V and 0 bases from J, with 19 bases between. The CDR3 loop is CATARGSRVMNTEAFF. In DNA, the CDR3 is TGTGCCACCGCCCGTGGCAGCCGGGTGATGAACACTGAAGCTTTCTTT.

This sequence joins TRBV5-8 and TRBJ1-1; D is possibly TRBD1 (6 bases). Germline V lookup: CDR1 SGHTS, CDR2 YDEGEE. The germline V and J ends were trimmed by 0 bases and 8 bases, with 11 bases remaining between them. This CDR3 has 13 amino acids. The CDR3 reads CASSLGQGLEAFF. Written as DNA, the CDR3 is TGTGCCAGCAGCTTGGGGCAGGGGTTGGAAGCTTTCTTT.